This T cell receptor beta chain was found in a study of shared clonotypes between healthy human individuals (dated by TCRdb to about 2020). Study-wide context: A couple of women and three men aged 18 to 49 years were included in the cohort. For each donor, CD4 naive and CD4 memory were each run on three plates, CD8 naive on two plates, and CD8 memory on one plate. Different laboratories and diverse techniques were used to prepare libraries and sequence TCR repertoires, to increase sequencing depth and limit assay-specific biases. To estimate repertoire size and how much clonotypes are shared between individuals, the study performed deep sequencing of blood TCR repertoires from roughly five healthy adults. Each donor's leukapheresis produced roughly between about 0.85 and 10 billion PBMCs.

Using the deep immunoSEQ assay, TCR CDR3 regions were amplified from genomic DNA by multiplex PCR. Genomic DNA extracted from each cell subset was distributed evenly over all wells of several immunoSEQ 96-well plates, and each plate served as one replicate. Each replicate PCR for sorted subsets received about 200 ng genomic DNA, equal to tens of thousands of T cell genomes. Purified libraries were measured with a Qubit 3.0 fluorometer, size-checked on a Bioanalyzer 2100, and measured again with the KAPA Library Quantification kit. Every immunoSEQ 96-well plate was sequenced on a separate single-read 150-cycle Illumina NextSeq 550 flow cell. In the original analysis: Because the immunoSEQ output included only junctional sequences and no quality scores, the filtering could not be the same as the filtering used for full-length reads. Sequences were annotated with PyIR, a Python wrapper for IgBLAST v1.9, using IMGT germline references to assign V/J genes and CDR3. Reads were removed for weak V/J assignments (E-value above 1e-6), missing CDR3, stop codons, out-of-frame junctions, or ambiguous translated residues. V3J clonotypes were defined by identical inferred V gene, J gene, and CDR3 amino acid sequence. To compute the percentage overlap between repertoires, the number of shared unique clonotypes was divided by the size of the smaller repertoire. RTK rarefaction, the Chao1 estimator, and Recon v2.1 estimates of unobserved clonotypes were used to assess repertoire richness. Generation probabilities were computed with OLGA for all TCRbeta clonotypes obtained by the gDNA method from a few donors. TCRdb limited this immuneACCESS table to in-frame rearrangements with V and J called. A share of clones is missing; checked studies link under half to unresolved V genes, and the rest is unexplained. V, J and clone size derive from that table, while D and trimming were established from the DNA sequence. The sample has 1.5 million to 1.9 million clones on record, 95% to 99% of them singletons. Around 0.47% of the sample lies in the top ten.

Broader findings and caveats from the paper: Sampling was restricted to blood, and TCR repertoires in tissues likely differ from the TCR repertoires found in blood. Naive subsets generally had larger estimated clonotype richness than memory subsets. Compared with non-shared clonotypes, the clonotypes found in all four sorted-subset donors had higher generation probabilities. Based on pairwise subsampling, the degree of clonotype sharing among donors was expected to be affected by sequencing depth. Even with the large sequencing depth, rarefaction of the sorted-subset datasets indicated that sequencing was incomplete. When several donors were compared, the shared fraction of clonotypes was about 5.5% for naive CD4, less than 4% for naive CD8, 2% to 2.5% for memory CD4, and roughly 0.4% for memory CD8. Because the study included a small number of donors, the genetic and exposure-history diversity represented was limited.

The CDR3 measures 15 amino acids from cysteine to phenylalanine. Kept here is only the CDR3 DNA, which spans 45 bases and is read in frame from base 1. V is clipped by 3 bases and J by 2 bases, and the sequence between their germline boundaries is 14 bases long. Per the germline V gene, SGHRS is the CDR1 and YFSETQ is the CDR2. The donors were healthy, HIV-negative adults with no recently reported acute infections or vaccinations. Every donor was a Caucasian adult living in Nashville, Tennessee, USA. Magnetic negative selection was used to enrich CD4+ T cells, after which naive cells were positively selected on CD45RA and the negative fraction became the memory subset. After blood collection by leukapheresis, PBMCs were isolated using Ficoll-Histopaque density gradient centrifugation and then cryopreserved in the vapor phase of liquid nitrogen. Purity and quantity of every magnetically sorted T cell population were checked by analytical flow cytometry. Each sorted fraction had its genomic DNA isolated and then quantified by UV absorbance on a Nanodrop 2000c.

This clone was counted once. It has no known antigen specificity. One base away there is no much larger clone; base qualities are not given. The V gene is TRBV5-1 and the J gene is TRBJ2-5; no confident D gene assignment can be made. This TCR derives from a man aged 25 to 45 in good health. Sample: naive CD4+ T cells sorted from blood. In light of the paper, this sample's cell subset or site label describes: CD45RA+ positively selected. The CDR3 region has the sequence CASSSSPAAQETQYF. The bases read TGCGCCAGCAGCTCCTCGCCGGCCGCACAAGAGACCCAGTACTTC.